This T cell receptor (beta chain) was observed in a study of T cells in Graves' hyperthyroidism and ophthalmopathy. Notes on the study in general: Ophthalmopathy was model-predicted a median roughly 6.3 months pre-onset. Researchers found most expanded thyroid clonotypes above 0.001 in blood as well. A 13 V-J signature model discriminated ophthalmopathy versus stable hyperthyroidism.

Germline V gene data show CDR1 as DFQATT and CDR2 as SNEGSKA (reference sequence). Unmatched junction bases numbered 8, after V lost 5 bases and J lost 0 bases. The CDR3 runs 15 residues. This clonotype was detected ten times or more. Its target is unknown. TCR beta CDR3 regions were amplified from RNA. HTBI primers were the set used in a first-round RT-PCR of the TCR CDR3. TCRdb re-derived calls from the multiplex PCR reads in MiXCR, one entry per CDR3 protein. Among roughly 420,000 distinct CDR3 sequences, around a sixth were seen once, and the ten largest hold roughly 7.7%. Orbital computed tomography, thyroid ultrasound, serum thyroxine and TRAb, and clinical symptoms together informed the diagnoses.

The TCR sequence derives from a woman between 18 and 29 years old with Graves' hyperthyroidism. The specimen was blood. The J gene is TRBJ2-3, the V gene TRBV20-1; TRBD2 matches 7 bases. CDR3 bases: TGCAGTGCTGGCGCCGGGGGGACTAGCACAGATACGCAGTATTTT. Encoded protein: CSAGAGGTSTDTQYF.